A selection of T cell receptor beta chains follows, all from one sample in a study of graft-versus-host responses after intestinal transplantation. The assay was immunoSEQ multiplex PCR, and TCRdb's table has in-frame clones only and misses some. The data show about 43,000 clones, with approximately 94% seen just once and 1.5% to 2% held by the top ten. The sequences come from PBMCs, collected around 48 weeks after intestinal transplant. The receptors were gathered from a human patient who received an intestinal transplant, so some T cells may come from the graft donor. Both conserved end residues are part of each CDR3. The order of the fields is clone size, V gene, D gene, J gene, CDR3 DNA, CDR3 protein. A D gene is named only where the DNA matches it firmly. Some rows have no size entry. The others give once, few or many, or a class for an expanded clone.

-,TRBV5-1,-,TRBJ2-3,TGCGCCAGCAGCTTGGTGGACAGTAACACAGATACGCAGTATTTT,CASSLVDSNTDTQYF
-,TRBV30,-,TRBJ2-7,TGTGCCTGGAGTGTACGGGGGACCCACGAGCAGTACTTC,CAWSVRGTHEQYF
-,TRBV28,-,TRBJ2-1,TGTGCCAGCGTAGGGACACAGACTGAGCAGTTCTTC,CASVGTQTEQFF
once,TRBV6-6,-,TRBJ1-2,TGTGCCAGCACCCCCACCCCCCGCTATGGCTACACCTTC,CASTPTPRYGYTF
-,TRBV10-3,-,TRBJ1-2,TGTGCCATCAGTAACAGGGTTAACTATGGCTACACCTTC,CAISNRVNYGYTF
-,TRBV11-2,TRBD1,TRBJ2-7,TGTGCCAGCAGCTTAGGGAGGACAGGGAGGTTAGGGCAGTACTTC,CASSLGRTGRLGQYF
-,TRBV4-1,TRBD1,TRBJ2-5,TGCGCCAGCAGCCTAGCGGGACAGGGGGTTCCGGAGACCCAGTACTTC,CASSLAGQGVPETQYF
-,TRBV7-9,TRBD2,TRBJ2-1,TGTGCCAGCAGCTGGGCTAGCGGGAGGTCCTCGGGCGATGAGCAGTTCTTC,CASSWASGRSSGDEQFF
-,TRBV2,-,TRBJ1-6,TGTGCCAGTCGACAGCAGAATAATTCACCCCTCCACTTT,CASRQQNNSPLHF
once,TRBV7-9,-,TRBJ2-7,TGTGCCAGCAGCCCCCGGCCAAACTCCTACGAGCAGTACTTC,CASSPRPNSYEQYF
-,TRBV11-3,TRBD1,TRBJ2-7,TGTGCCAGCAGCTTGGCGGGACAGGGTTACGAGCAGTACTTC,CASSLAGQGYEQYF
once,TRBV6-5,-,TRBJ2-5,TGTGCCAGCACGCAACTCGGGGACTGGGGGGAGACCCAGTACTTC,CASTQLGDWGETQYF
-,TRBV5-1,-,TRBJ2-7,TGCGCCAGCAGCTTTACACGGGCCGACTACGAGCAGTACTTC,CASSFTRADYEQYF
-,TRBV27,TRBD2,TRBJ2-1,TGTGCCAGCAGTTTGGTCGGGACTAGCATATATGAGCAGTTCTTC,CASSLVGTSIYEQFF
-,TRBV2,-,TRBJ2-1,TGTGCCAGCGGGGAGGGGGCCCACTCCTACAATGAGCAGTTCTTC,CASGEGAHSYNEQFF
-,TRBV28,-,TRBJ2-1,TGTGCCAGCAGTTTATTTCCGGGTTCCTACAATGAGCAGTTCTTC,CASSLFPGSYNEQFF
-,TRBV29-1,-,TRBJ2-7,TGCAGCGTTAGGGCAAGGAACTCCTACGAGCAGTACTTC,CSVRARNSYEQYF
-,TRBV7-2,-,TRBJ1-5,TGTGCCAGCAGCCCAACAGGGCCTCTTAATCAGCCCCAGCATTTT,CASSPTGPLNQPQHF
once,TRBV7-9,-,TRBJ2-5,TGTGCCAGCAGCTTCGGGCTAGGGGGGGCAGAGACCCAGTACTTC,CASSFGLGGAETQYF
-,TRBV7-3,-,TRBJ1-6,TGTGCCAGCAGCTCAAACAGGGAATCACCCCTCCACTTT,CASSSNRESPLHF
-,TRBV5-4,TRBD2,TRBJ2-3,TGTGCCAGCAGCTCTAGCGGGGGCACAGATACGCAGTATTTT,CASSSSGGTDTQYF
-,TRBV6-4,-,TRBJ1-6,TGTGCCAGCAGACTAACGGACGGGATTAATTCACCCCTCCACTTT,CASRLTDGINSPLHF
-,TRBV7-2,-,TRBJ2-6,TGTGCCAGCAGCTTTCGGTCGTCTGGGGCCAACGTCCTGACTTTC,CASSFRSSGANVLTF
-,TRBV7-7,-,TRBJ2-5,TGTGCCAGCAGCTTAGGGATTTTAGCCCAAGAGACCCAGTACTTC,CASSLGILAQETQYF
-,TRBV2,-,TRBJ1-5,TGTGCCAGCAGTGCCGGCTCGACCCAGCATTTT,CASSAGSTQHF
-,TRBV7-3,-,TRBJ1-1,TGTGCCAGCAGCCCCCAGGGGAACACTGAAGCTTTCTTT,CASSPQGNTEAFF